These 3 T cell receptor beta chains share one sample of origin, sequenced in a study of blood T cell repertoires in COVID-19. Here immunoSEQ multiplex PCR was the method, and the copy in TCRdb shows in-frame clones only, minus some. The data hold under 200,000 clones, with about 80% observed a single time. Sequenced: peripheral blood. These receptor sequences come from a human donor with acute or convalescent COVID-19. The donor label of this sample is uncertain.

V gene TRBV11-1 combines with J gene TRBJ2-1; D might be TRBD1 (5 bases). CDR1 SGHAT and CDR2 FQDESV come from the germline V gene (reference sequence). V was clipped by 1 base and J by 12 bases, with 13 bases between them. This CDR3 is 13 amino acids long. The CDR3 sequence: CASSLVDETAQFF. The CDR3 nucleotides are TGTGCCAGCAGCTTAGTTGACGAGACAGCGCAGTTCTTC.

This chain connects TRBV3-1 (or the pseudogene TRBV3-2) to TRBJ1-1, with D perhaps TRBD1 (5 bases). The germline V gene encodes CDR1 LGHDT and CDR2 YNNKEL (reference sequence). This CDR3 spans 13 amino acids. The germline V and J ends were trimmed by 1 base and 6 bases, with 9 bases remaining between them. The CDR3 loop is CASSQVEGAEAFF. In DNA, the CDR3 is TGTGCCAGCAGCCAAGTTGAAGGGGCTGAAGCTTTCTTT.

The chain is built from TRBV7-9 and TRBJ1-4; 7 bases fit TRBD1. The CDR3 length is 16 residues. Germline CDR1 SEHNR, CDR2 FQNEAQ (reference sequence). Trimming at V came to 1 base and at J to 8 bases, leaving 10 bases not matched to a gene. The CDR3 protein is CASSLVIGDSAEKLFF. CDR3 nucleotides: TGTGCCAGCAGCTTAGTAATCGGGGACAGCGCCGAAAAACTGTTTTTT.